These T cell receptor beta chains were read from a single sample in a study of T cell therapy after organ transplantation. Their recognized antigens are unknown. The assay was immunoSEQ multiplex PCR, and TCRdb's table has in-frame clones only and misses some. The profile shows approximately 52,000 clones, about 95% of them singletons. This sample comprised CD8+ T cells from blood, obtained before autologous CMV-specific T cell therapy. Every receptor here comes from a human patient who had received a solid organ transplant and had CMV disease. The CDR3 runs from the conserved cysteine through the conserved F or W. A D gene is named only where the DNA matches it firmly. Clone size is shown for a subset of rows, as once, few, many or a class of expanded clone.

d_call: -; v_call: TRBV6-1; clone_size: -; cdr3_length: 13; j_call: TRBJ1-2; cdr3_aa: CASREPPDYGYTF; cdr3_nt: TGTGCCAGCAGGGAACCTCCAGATTATGGCTACACCTTC
d_call: TRBD1; v_call: TRBV30; clone_size: once; cdr3_length: 13; j_call: TRBJ1-1; cdr3_aa: CAWSPTGVTEAFF; cdr3_nt: TGTGCCTGGAGTCCGACAGGGGTTACTGAAGCTTTCTTT
d_call: -; v_call: TRBV5-1; clone_size: -; cdr3_length: 16; j_call: TRBJ1-2; cdr3_aa: CASSIDSQFINYGYTF; cdr3_nt: TGCGCCAGCAGCATCGACAGTCAGTTCATTAACTATGGCTACACCTTC
d_call: -; v_call: TRBV27; clone_size: once; cdr3_length: 15; j_call: TRBJ1-2; cdr3_aa: CASSLEGRGNYGYTF; cdr3_nt: TGTGCCAGCAGTTTAGAAGGCAGGGGTAACTATGGCTACACCTTC
d_call: -; v_call: TRBV30; clone_size: -; cdr3_length: 12; j_call: TRBJ1-1; cdr3_aa: CAWGGQNTEAFF; cdr3_nt: TGTGCCTGGGGGGGACAGAACACTGAAGCTTTCTTT
d_call: TRBD2; v_call: TRBV7-9; clone_size: once; cdr3_length: 14; j_call: TRBJ2-7; cdr3_aa: CASSSGTRSYEQYF; cdr3_nt: TGTGCCAGCAGTTCCGGGACTAGAAGCTACGAGCAGTACTTC
d_call: -; v_call: TRBV5-1; clone_size: -; cdr3_length: 16; j_call: TRBJ2-3; cdr3_aa: CASSLSLIRGEDTQYF; cdr3_nt: TGCGCCAGCAGCTTAAGTTTAATTCGGGGCGAAGATACGCAGTATTTT
d_call: -; v_call: TRBV7-8; clone_size: -; cdr3_length: 13; j_call: TRBJ1-2; cdr3_aa: CASSPGPNYGYTF; cdr3_nt: TGTGCCAGCAGCCCCGGGCCTAACTATGGCTACACCTTC
d_call: -; v_call: TRBV9; clone_size: -; cdr3_length: 14; j_call: TRBJ2-1; cdr3_aa: CASSVGALGHEQFF; cdr3_nt: TGTGCCAGCAGCGTAGGTGCTCTCGGCCATGAGCAGTTCTTC
d_call: -; v_call: TRBV6-5; clone_size: -; cdr3_length: 14; j_call: TRBJ1-1; cdr3_aa: CASSYSEQAWGAFF; cdr3_nt: TGTGCCAGCAGTTACTCGGAGCAGGCCTGGGGGGCTTTCTTT
d_call: -; v_call: TRBV7-3; clone_size: -; cdr3_length: 13; j_call: TRBJ1-2; cdr3_aa: CASSSTGGYGYTF; cdr3_nt: TGTGCCAGCAGCTCCACAGGAGGATATGGCTACACCTTC
d_call: -; v_call: TRBV5-1; clone_size: few; cdr3_length: 16; j_call: TRBJ2-7; cdr3_aa: CASSLGSGSQFDEQYF; cdr3_nt: TGCGCCAGCAGCTTGGGGTCTGGGTCGCAATTCGACGAGCAGTACTTC
d_call: -; v_call: TRBV6-5; clone_size: -; cdr3_length: 14; j_call: TRBJ1-1; cdr3_aa: CASSFNGVNTEAFF; cdr3_nt: TGTGCCAGCAGTTTCAATGGGGTGAACACTGAAGCTTTCTTT
d_call: -; v_call: TRBV5-1; clone_size: -; cdr3_length: 11; j_call: TRBJ2-7; cdr3_aa: CASSLGNEQYF; cdr3_nt: TGCGCCAGCAGCTTGGGGAACGAGCAGTACTTC
d_call: -; v_call: TRBV30; clone_size: -; cdr3_length: 14; j_call: TRBJ2-2; cdr3_aa: CAWEGKANTGELFF; cdr3_nt: TGTGCCTGGGAAGGAAAAGCCAACACCGGGGAGCTGTTTTTT
d_call: -; v_call: TRBV19; clone_size: -; cdr3_length: 12; j_call: TRBJ2-7; cdr3_aa: CASSIPTGEQYF; cdr3_nt: TGTGCCAGTAGTATCCCGACGGGCGAGCAGTACTTC
d_call: -; v_call: TRBV5-1; clone_size: -; cdr3_length: 14; j_call: TRBJ2-3; cdr3_aa: CASSLYGHTDTQYF; cdr3_nt: TGCGCCAGCAGCCTATATGGTCACACAGATACGCAGTATTTT
d_call: TRBD1; v_call: TRBV5-4; clone_size: -; cdr3_length: 15; j_call: TRBJ1-2; cdr3_aa: CASSARTGGDYGYTF; cdr3_nt: TGTGCCAGCAGCGCCCGGACAGGGGGGGACTATGGCTACACCTTC
d_call: TRBD2; v_call: TRBV10-2; clone_size: -; cdr3_length: 15; j_call: TRBJ2-5; cdr3_aa: CASSDSSGSQETQYF; cdr3_nt: TGCGCCAGCAGTGATTCTAGCGGGAGCCAAGAGACCCAGTACTTC
d_call: -; v_call: TRBV27; clone_size: -; cdr3_length: 13; j_call: TRBJ2-7; cdr3_aa: CACRGQGPYEQYF; cdr3_nt: TGTGCCTGCCGCGGGCAGGGTCCCTACGAGCAGTACTTC
d_call: -; v_call: TRBV2; clone_size: -; cdr3_length: 11; j_call: TRBJ2-1; cdr3_aa: CASSDYNEQFF; cdr3_nt: TGTGCCAGCAGCGACTACAATGAGCAGTTCTTC
d_call: -; v_call: TRBV9; clone_size: -; cdr3_length: 14; j_call: TRBJ2-2; cdr3_aa: CASSVAGLAGELFF; cdr3_nt: TGTGCCAGCAGCGTGGCAGGGCTCGCCGGGGAGCTGTTTTTT
d_call: -; v_call: TRBV11-2; clone_size: -; cdr3_length: 14; j_call: TRBJ1-5; cdr3_aa: CASSAGQSNQPQHF; cdr3_nt: TGTGCCAGCAGCGCCGGACAGTCCAATCAGCCCCAGCATTTT
d_call: -; v_call: TRBV5-4; clone_size: -; cdr3_length: 13; j_call: TRBJ1-2; cdr3_aa: CASSLTVGPGYTF; cdr3_nt: TGTGCCAGCAGCTTGACAGTGGGACCTGGCTACACCTTC
d_call: -; v_call: TRBV15; clone_size: -; cdr3_length: 12; j_call: TRBJ2-7; cdr3_aa: CATSRATGEQYF; cdr3_nt: TGTGCCACCAGCAGAGCCACGGGGGAGCAGTACTTC
d_call: TRBD2; v_call: TRBV5-1; clone_size: -; cdr3_length: 16; j_call: TRBJ2-1; cdr3_aa: CASSPRLAGIFDEQFF; cdr3_nt: TGCGCCAGCAGCCCGCGACTAGCGGGAATTTTTGATGAGCAGTTCTTC
d_call: -; v_call: TRBV27; clone_size: -; cdr3_length: 11; j_call: TRBJ2-7; cdr3_aa: CASSFLYEQYF; cdr3_nt: TGTGCCAGCAGTTTTCTCTACGAGCAGTACTTC
d_call: TRBD1; v_call: TRBV2; clone_size: -; cdr3_length: 14; j_call: TRBJ2-5; cdr3_aa: CASSAQGQGETQYF; cdr3_nt: TGTGCCAGCAGTGCACAGGGGCAGGGGGAGACCCAGTACTTC
d_call: -; v_call: TRBV4-2; clone_size: -; cdr3_length: 14; j_call: TRBJ1-5; cdr3_aa: CASSQDLEDQPQHF; cdr3_nt: TGTGCCAGCAGCCAAGATCTTGAGGATCAGCCCCAGCATTTT
d_call: -; v_call: TRBV9; clone_size: -; cdr3_length: 17; j_call: TRBJ2-6; cdr3_aa: CASSVEGMSTGANVLTF; cdr3_nt: TGTGCCAGCAGCGTAGAGGGGATGAGTACTGGGGCCAACGTCCTGACTTTC
d_call: TRBD1; v_call: TRBV19; clone_size: -; cdr3_length: 14; j_call: TRBJ2-2; cdr3_aa: CASGTGGDLGELFF; cdr3_nt: TGTGCCAGTGGGACAGGGGGCGATTTGGGGGAGCTGTTTTTT
d_call: TRBD1; v_call: TRBV18; clone_size: -; cdr3_length: 12; j_call: TRBJ2-7; cdr3_aa: CASGTGGDEQYF; cdr3_nt: TGTGCCAGCGGTACAGGGGGCGACGAGCAGTACTTC
d_call: -; v_call: TRBV4-1; clone_size: -; cdr3_length: 18; j_call: TRBJ2-7; cdr3_aa: CASSQTHAFSTAYYEQYF; cdr3_nt: TGCGCCAGCAGCCAAACCCACGCTTTTTCAACAGCCTACTACGAGCAGTACTTC
d_call: -; v_call: TRBV4-3; clone_size: -; cdr3_length: 16; j_call: TRBJ2-3; cdr3_aa: CASSQEALPATDTQYF; cdr3_nt: TGCGCCAGCAGCCAAGAGGCCCTCCCGGCCACAGATACGCAGTATTTT
d_call: TRBD1; v_call: TRBV5-1; clone_size: once; cdr3_length: 16; j_call: TRBJ2-2; cdr3_aa: CASSPWTGGGTGELFF; cdr3_nt: TGCGCCAGCAGCCCCTGGACAGGGGGCGGCACCGGGGAGCTGTTTTTT
d_call: TRBD1; v_call: TRBV6-5; clone_size: -; cdr3_length: 16; j_call: TRBJ2-7; cdr3_aa: CASSYSVGQGTYEQYF; cdr3_nt: TGTGCCAGCAGTTACAGCGTGGGACAGGGGACCTACGAGCAGTACTTC
d_call: TRBD1; v_call: TRBV7-9; clone_size: -; cdr3_length: 14; j_call: TRBJ2-5; cdr3_aa: CASSRGQDQETQYF; cdr3_nt: TGTGCCAGCAGCCGGGGACAGGATCAAGAGACCCAGTACTTC
d_call: TRBD2; v_call: TRBV19; clone_size: -; cdr3_length: 13; j_call: TRBJ2-5; cdr3_aa: CASSSLAGETQYF; cdr3_nt: TGTGCCAGTAGTAGCCTAGCGGGAGAGACCCAGTACTTC
d_call: -; v_call: TRBV2; clone_size: once; cdr3_length: 13; j_call: TRBJ1-5; cdr3_aa: CASSNRGNQPQHF; cdr3_nt: TGTGCCAGCAGCAACCGCGGCAATCAGCCCCAGCATTTT
d_call: -; v_call: TRBV5-1; clone_size: -; cdr3_length: 15; j_call: TRBJ2-5; cdr3_aa: CASSWAGRGGETQYF; cdr3_nt: TGCGCCAGCAGCTGGGCCGGCAGGGGCGGCGAGACCCAGTACTTC
d_call: TRBD1; v_call: TRBV27; clone_size: -; cdr3_length: 14; j_call: TRBJ2-7; cdr3_aa: CASTRTGTSSEQYF; cdr3_nt: TGTGCCAGCACGAGGACAGGGACAAGTTCCGAGCAGTACTTC
d_call: -; v_call: TRBV2; clone_size: -; cdr3_length: 10; j_call: TRBJ2-1; cdr3_aa: CASSRNEQFF; cdr3_nt: TGTGCCAGCAGCCGTAATGAGCAGTTCTTC
d_call: -; v_call: TRBV30; clone_size: -; cdr3_length: 17; j_call: TRBJ1-1; cdr3_aa: CAWRYLPERILNTEAFF; cdr3_nt: TGTGCCTGGCGCTACCTCCCGGAGCGGATATTGAACACTGAAGCTTTCTTT
d_call: -; v_call: TRBV5-6; clone_size: -; cdr3_length: 12; j_call: TRBJ1-1; cdr3_aa: CASSFGRSAEVF; cdr3_nt: TGTGCCAGCAGCTTTGGACGGTCCGCGGAGGTCTTT
d_call: -; v_call: TRBV18; clone_size: -; cdr3_length: 14; j_call: TRBJ1-1; cdr3_aa: CASSPGGAGTEAFF; cdr3_nt: TGTGCCAGCTCACCAGGGGGGGCGGGCACTGAAGCTTTCTTT
d_call: -; v_call: TRBV30; clone_size: once; cdr3_length: 13; j_call: TRBJ1-1; cdr3_aa: CAWSVNLNTEAFF; cdr3_nt: TGTGCCTGGAGTGTGAATTTGAACACTGAAGCTTTCTTT
d_call: TRBD1; v_call: TRBV25-1; clone_size: -; cdr3_length: 12; j_call: TRBJ2-5; cdr3_aa: CASSDSGQGIDF; cdr3_nt: TGTGCCAGCAGTGATTCTGGACAGGGGATAGACTTC
d_call: -; v_call: TRBV2; clone_size: once; cdr3_length: 10; j_call: TRBJ2-3; cdr3_aa: CASSIDTQYF; cdr3_nt: TGTGCCAGCAGCATAGATACGCAGTATTTT
d_call: -; v_call: TRBV25-1; clone_size: -; cdr3_length: 15; j_call: TRBJ1-4; cdr3_aa: CASSGPWQSDEKLFF; cdr3_nt: TGTGCCAGCAGTGGCCCCTGGCAGTCGGATGAAAAACTGTTTTTT
d_call: -; v_call: TRBV9; clone_size: -; cdr3_length: 14; j_call: TRBJ1-1; cdr3_aa: CASIHLGWGTEAFF; cdr3_nt: TGTGCCAGCATCCACCTTGGTTGGGGCACTGAAGCTTTCTTT
d_call: -; v_call: TRBV29-1; clone_size: -; cdr3_length: 15; j_call: TRBJ2-1; cdr3_aa: CSVGEKPLAYNEQFF; cdr3_nt: TGCAGCGTTGGTGAAAAGCCTCTAGCATACAATGAGCAGTTCTTC
d_call: -; v_call: TRBV6-1; clone_size: -; cdr3_length: 18; j_call: TRBJ1-6; cdr3_aa: CASSEARGGASYNSPLHF; cdr3_nt: TGTGCCAGCAGTGAAGCGCGTGGGGGGGCTTCCTATAATTCACCCCTCCACTTT
d_call: -; v_call: TRBV6-1; clone_size: -; cdr3_length: 15; j_call: TRBJ2-7; cdr3_aa: CASSEDGSSSYEQYF; cdr3_nt: TGTGCCAGCAGTGAAGACGGGAGCAGCTCCTACGAGCAGTACTTC
d_call: -; v_call: TRBV5-1; clone_size: -; cdr3_length: 14; j_call: TRBJ1-3; cdr3_aa: CASSLAGSGNTIYF; cdr3_nt: TGCGCCAGCAGCTTGGCAGGGTCAGGAAACACCATATATTTT
d_call: TRBD2; v_call: TRBV2; clone_size: -; cdr3_length: 15; j_call: TRBJ2-1; cdr3_aa: CASSEGLAAYNEQFF; cdr3_nt: TGTGCCAGCAGTGAAGGACTAGCGGCTTACAATGAGCAGTTCTTC
d_call: -; v_call: TRBV5-1; clone_size: -; cdr3_length: 16; j_call: TRBJ2-6; cdr3_aa: CASSKNPWPGANVLTF; cdr3_nt: TGCGCCAGCAGCAAGAACCCCTGGCCTGGGGCCAACGTCCTGACTTTC
d_call: -; v_call: TRBV4-1; clone_size: -; cdr3_length: 16; j_call: TRBJ1-6; cdr3_aa: CASSQFDSSYNSPLHF; cdr3_nt: TGCGCCAGCAGTCAATTCGACAGCTCCTATAATTCACCCCTCCACTTT
d_call: -; v_call: TRBV6-5; clone_size: -; cdr3_length: 13; j_call: TRBJ2-7; cdr3_aa: CASSDFSGYEQYF; cdr3_nt: TGTGCCAGCAGTGATTTCAGCGGCTACGAGCAGTACTTC
d_call: -; v_call: TRBV7-8; clone_size: few; cdr3_length: 12; j_call: TRBJ1-2; cdr3_aa: CASSTYSTGYTF; cdr3_nt: TGTGCCAGCAGCACCTACTCCACCGGCTACACCTTC